This passage covers 9 T cell receptor beta chains from one sample sequenced in a study of blood T cell repertoires in COVID-19. The assay was immunoSEQ multiplex PCR, and TCRdb's table has in-frame clones only and misses some. Of roughly 120,000 clones in the sample, 75% to 90% were seen once. Material: peripheral blood. The receptors here all came from a man in his 70s with acute or convalescent COVID-19.

The rearrangement links TRBV28 to TRBJ2-3; TRBD1 aligns across 7 bases. The V segment lost 2 bases and the J segment 7 bases; nucleotides outside the gene matches: 12. The germline CDR1 and CDR2 sequences are MDHEN and SYDVKM. The CDR3 runs 16 residues. The CDR3 region has the DNA TGTGCCAGCAGTTTACTTTCATTCTTACAGGGGAATACGCAGTATTTT. Encoded protein: CASSLLSFLQGNTQYF.

The chain couples TRBV7-9 to TRBJ1-2; D unresolved. Germline V gene data show CDR1 as SEHNR and CDR2 as FQNEAQ (reference sequence). Trimming shortened V by 7 bases and J by 6 bases, and 18 bases separated the two germline ends. The CDR3 extends over 14 amino acids. CDR3 region: CASTLIETENGYTF. CDR3 sequence (DNA): TGTGCCAGCACCTTGATCGAAACAGAAAATGGCTACACCTTC.

This chain joins TRBV28 and TRBJ1-1; TRBD1 matches 8 bases. Germline values: CDR1 MDHEN, CDR2 SYDVKM. J was trimmed by 0 bases and V by 6 bases; bases with no gene match: 12. The CDR3 loop spans 17 amino acids. CDR3 sequence (DNA): TGTGCCAGCAGCCTTTTAAAGGACAGGGCGGTGAACACTGAAGCTTTCTTT. It specifies CASSLLKDRAVNTEAFF.

J is TRBJ1-6 and V is TRBV7-2; TRBD1 matches 9 bases. Per germline, CDR1 SGHTA and CDR2 FQGNSA. This CDR3 comprises 14 residues. V gave up 3 bases and J gave up 8 bases; unmatched junction bases: 2. The CDR3 nucleotides are TGTGCCAGCAGCTTGGGGACAGGGTATTCACCCCTCCACTTT. It specifies CASSLGTGYSPLHF.

This clone came up once. The V gene is TRBV6-6, the J gene TRBJ1-2; D ambiguous. Germline CDR1 is MNHNY and CDR2 is SVGAGI (reference sequence). The CDR3 contains 14 residues. V lost 4 bases and J 8 bases, leaving 17 bases between the germline ends. In DNA, the CDR3 is TGTGCCAGCAGTTCCCCCGGGGAATGGGTAGGCTACACCTTC. Protein sequence: CASSSPGEWVGYTF.

V gene TRBV3-1 (or the pseudogene TRBV3-2) combines with J gene TRBJ1-1; D might be TRBD1 (5 bases). Trimming stripped 1 base from V and 4 bases from J, with 16 bases between. The CDR3 is 16 amino acids. Germline CDR1 and CDR2: LGHDT and YNNKEL (reference sequence). CDR3 sequence reads: CASSQGVGRGGTEAFF. The CDR3 nucleotides are TGTGCCAGCAGCCAAGGTGTCGGGAGGGGAGGCACTGAAGCTTTCTTT.

The genes are TRBV2 and TRBJ2-3; D remains unclear. The germline CDR1 and CDR2 sequences are SNHLY and FYNNEI. This CDR3 spans 11 amino acids. Trimming cost V 7 bases and J 2 bases, with 4 bases left between them. This CDR3 reads CASKLTDTQYF. In DNA form, the CDR3 reads TGTGCCAGCAAACTCACAGATACGCAGTATTTT.

This clone was seen more than once but under ten times. This chain links TRBV19 with TRBJ1-5; possibly TRBD1 for D (5 bases). This CDR3 has 13 amino acids. V shed 4 bases and J shed 5 bases, with 9 bases lying between them. Germline V gene lookup returns CDR1 LNHDA and CDR2 SQIVND (reference sequence). In nucleotides, the CDR3 is TGTGCCAGTAGTAAGGTGGGGCATCAGCCCCAGCATTTT. As protein: CASSKVGHQPQHF.

J is TRBJ2-7 and V is TRBV28; 11 nucleotides align to TRBD2. CDR3 length: 12 amino acids. The V segment lost 6 bases and the J segment 9 bases; nucleotides outside the gene matches: 4. CDR1 MDHEN and CDR2 SYDVKM come from the germline V gene. The CDR3 region is CASSYGLAGQYF. The CDR3 DNA follows: TGTGCCAGCAGCTACGGACTAGCGGGGCAGTACTTC.